These 6 T cell receptor beta chains were sequenced from one sample in a study of T cell changes during pregnancy in multiple sclerosis. Sequencing used immunoSEQ multiplex PCR; TCRdb keeps in-frame clones, though not all of them. The sample has just under 80,000 clones; just under 95% are singletons. The starting material was peripheral blood, obtained in the second trimester of pregnancy. These receptors all stem from a female donor in good health, enrolled as a control in a pregnancy study.

The chain combines TRBV14 with TRBJ2-7; 8 bases fit TRBD1. This CDR3 comprises 15 residues. Germline V lookup: CDR1 SGHDN, CDR2 FVKESK. V shed 4 bases and J 3 bases; nucleotides not matched to a gene: 8. The CDR3 loop is CASSRPGTGLYEQYF. CDR3 sequence (DNA): TGTGCCAGCAGCCGACCGGGGACAGGTCTCTACGAGCAGTACTTC.

This clone was detected only once. The V and J genes are TRBV6-1 and TRBJ2-3; a possible D gene is TRBD2 (6 bases). Per the germline V gene, CDR1 is MNHNS and CDR2 is SASEGT. The CDR3 consists of 15 residues. Trimming took off 4 bases at V and 4 bases at J, with 15 bases between the two ends. The CDR3 coding sequence is TGTGCCAGCAGTGGACTAGAAAAGGGATCAGATACGCAGTATTTT. As protein: CASSGLEKGSDTQYF.

The CDR3 coding sequence is TGTGCCTGGAGTGTAAGTCACTCAGATACGCAGTATTTT. Amino acids: CAWSVSHSDTQYF. The genes are TRBV30 and TRBJ2-3, with unresolved D. Trimming stripped 0 bases from V and 4 bases from J, with 8 bases between. The CDR3 is made up of 13 amino acids. Germline CDR1 and CDR2: GTSNPN and SVGIG (reference sequence).

The rearrangement links TRBV7-6 to TRBJ1-1; D might be TRBD1 (5 bases). Germline values: CDR1 SGHVS, CDR2 FNYEAQ. The CDR3 sequence is 15 residues long. The germline V and J ends were trimmed by 5 bases and 1 base, with 14 bases remaining between them. In DNA form, the CDR3 reads TGTGCCAGCAGCCTTAATACGGGGGAGAACACTGAAGCTTTCTTT. This encodes CASSLNTGENTEAFF.

CDR3 protein: CAIGTGVSDYGYTF. DNA for the CDR3: TGTGCCATCGGAACAGGGGTGAGTGACTATGGCTACACCTTC. The J gene is TRBJ1-2, the V gene TRBV10-3; 7 bases align to TRBD1. The germline CDR1 and CDR2 sequences are ENHRY and SYGVKD. The CDR3 runs 14 residues. V dropped 8 bases and J dropped 3; count of bases not matched to a gene: 9.

The rearrangement joins TRBV11-2 to TRBJ1-4; D gene unclear. Germline values: CDR1 SGHAT, CDR2 FQNNGV. V lost 0 bases and J lost 3, with 8 bases in between. CDR3 length: 15 amino acids. The CDR3 is CASSLDIAPNEKLFF. CDR3 sequence (DNA): TGTGCCAGCAGCTTAGATATAGCACCTAATGAAAAACTGTTTTTT.